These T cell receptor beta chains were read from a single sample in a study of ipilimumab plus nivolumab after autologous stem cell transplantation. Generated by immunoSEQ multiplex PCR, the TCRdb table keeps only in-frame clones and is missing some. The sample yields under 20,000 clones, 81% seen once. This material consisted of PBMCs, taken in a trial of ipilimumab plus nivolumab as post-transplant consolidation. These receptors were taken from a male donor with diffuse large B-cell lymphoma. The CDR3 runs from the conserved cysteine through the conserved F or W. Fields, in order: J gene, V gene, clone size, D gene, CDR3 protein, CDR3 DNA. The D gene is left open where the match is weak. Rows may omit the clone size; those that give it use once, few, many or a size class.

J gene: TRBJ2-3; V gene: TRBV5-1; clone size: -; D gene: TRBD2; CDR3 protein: CASSLMRGATDTQYF; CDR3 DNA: TGCGCCAGCAGCTTGATGCGGGGGGCCACAGATACGCAGTATTTT
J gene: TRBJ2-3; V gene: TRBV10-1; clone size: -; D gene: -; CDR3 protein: CASSEGGTSTDTQYF; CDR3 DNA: TGCGCCAGCAGCGAGGGGGGAACTAGCACAGATACGCAGTATTTT
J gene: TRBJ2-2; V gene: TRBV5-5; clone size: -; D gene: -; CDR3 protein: CASMRGDTGELFF; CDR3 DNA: TGTGCCAGCATGCGAGGGGACACCGGGGAGCTGTTTTTT
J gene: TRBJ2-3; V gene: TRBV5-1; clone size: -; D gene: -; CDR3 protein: CASSYNTPRGPNPLTQYF; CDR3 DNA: TGCGCCAGCAGCTACAACACCCCCAGGGGCCCCAACCCCCTTACGCAGTATTTT
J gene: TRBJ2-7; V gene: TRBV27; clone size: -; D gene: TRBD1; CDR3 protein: CASRRTGYVEQYF; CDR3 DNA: TGTGCCAGCAGGAGGACAGGTTATGTAGAGCAGTACTTC
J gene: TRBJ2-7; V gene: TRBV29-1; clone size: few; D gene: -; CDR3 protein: CSVELPSSYEQYF; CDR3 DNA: TGCAGCGTCGAGCTTCCGAGCTCCTACGAGCAGTACTTC
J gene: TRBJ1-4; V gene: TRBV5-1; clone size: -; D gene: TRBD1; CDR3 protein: CASAGTGSTNEKLFF; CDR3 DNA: TGCGCCAGCGCCGGGACAGGCTCTACTAATGAAAAACTGTTTTTT
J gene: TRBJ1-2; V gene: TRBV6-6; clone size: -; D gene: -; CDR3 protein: CASSRPPTF; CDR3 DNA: TGTGCCAGCTCCAGGCCCCCAACCTTC
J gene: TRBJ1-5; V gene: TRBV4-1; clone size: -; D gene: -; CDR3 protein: CASSQDWGTASNQPQHF; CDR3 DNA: TGCGCCAGCAGCCAAGACTGGGGGACCGCTAGCAATCAGCCCCAGCATTTT
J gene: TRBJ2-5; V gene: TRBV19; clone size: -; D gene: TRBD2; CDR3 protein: CASSGRGGRRRQETQYF; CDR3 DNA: TGTGCCAGTAGTGGGCGGGGGGGCCGCCGCCGCCAAGAGACCCAGTACTTC
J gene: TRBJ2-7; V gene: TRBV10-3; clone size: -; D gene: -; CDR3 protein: CAISEPDVRYEQYF; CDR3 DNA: TGTGCCATCAGTGAACCCGACGTCCGGTACGAGCAGTACTTC
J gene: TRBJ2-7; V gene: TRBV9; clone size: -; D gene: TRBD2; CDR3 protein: CASSPRAISGGSEQYF; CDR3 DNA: TGTGCCAGCAGCCCCCGGGCGATTAGCGGGGGTTCCGAGCAGTACTTC
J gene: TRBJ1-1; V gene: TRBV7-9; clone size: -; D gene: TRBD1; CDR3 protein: CASSPGTGVNTEAFF; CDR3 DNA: TGTGCCAGCAGCCCAGGGACAGGGGTGAACACTGAAGCTTTCTTT
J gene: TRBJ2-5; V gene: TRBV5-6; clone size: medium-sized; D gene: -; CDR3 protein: CASSRGTQGWETQYF; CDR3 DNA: TGTGCCAGCAGTCGGGGGACGCAGGGGTGGGAGACCCAGTACTTC
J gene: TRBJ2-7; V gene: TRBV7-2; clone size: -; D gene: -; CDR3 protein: CASSSGRGTDYEQYF; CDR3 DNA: TGTGCCAGCAGCTCCGGGAGGGGGACAGACTACGAGCAGTACTTC
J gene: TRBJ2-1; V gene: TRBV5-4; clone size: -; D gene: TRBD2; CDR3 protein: CASSSTGGNNEQFF; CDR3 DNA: TGTGCCAGCAGCTCAACGGGGGGTAACAATGAGCAGTTCTTC
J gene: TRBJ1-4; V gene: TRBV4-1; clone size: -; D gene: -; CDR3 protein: CASSYPSQDLSEKLFF; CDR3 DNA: TGCGCCAGCAGCTACCCGAGCCAGGACCTCTCCGAAAAACTGTTTTTT
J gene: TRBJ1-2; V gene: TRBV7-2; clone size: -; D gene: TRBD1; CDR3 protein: CASSEQDRSFYGYTF; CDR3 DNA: TGTGCCAGCAGTGAGCAGGACAGGAGCTTCTATGGCTACACCTTC
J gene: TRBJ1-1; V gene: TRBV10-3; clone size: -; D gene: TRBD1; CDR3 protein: CAIRGQGQNTEAFF; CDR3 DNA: TGTGCCATCAGGGGACAGGGTCAGAACACTGAAGCTTTCTTT
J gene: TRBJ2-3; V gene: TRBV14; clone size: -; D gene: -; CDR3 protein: CASSQADTQYF; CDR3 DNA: TGTGCCAGCAGCCAGGCAGATACGCAGTATTTT
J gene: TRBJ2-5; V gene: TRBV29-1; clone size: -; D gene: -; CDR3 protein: CSVDRGGSGETQYF; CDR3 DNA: TGCAGCGTTGATAGGGGGGGGTCGGGAGAGACCCAGTACTTC
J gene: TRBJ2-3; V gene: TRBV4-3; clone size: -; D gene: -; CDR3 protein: CASSQGDTRSTDTQYF; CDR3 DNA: TGCGCCAGCAGCCAAGGCGACACGCGGAGCACAGATACGCAGTATTTT
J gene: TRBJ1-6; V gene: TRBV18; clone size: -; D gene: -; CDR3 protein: CASSTEAVEASPLHF; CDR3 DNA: TGTGCCAGCTCCACCGAAGCCGTGGAAGCTTCACCCCTCCACTTT
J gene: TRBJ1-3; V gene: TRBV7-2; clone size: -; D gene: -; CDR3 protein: CASSPEGWGSGNTIYF; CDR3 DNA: TGTGCCAGCAGCCCAGAGGGGTGGGGGTCTGGAAACACCATATATTTT
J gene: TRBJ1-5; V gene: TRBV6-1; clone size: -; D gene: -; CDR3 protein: CASSEASGKGRWDQPQHF; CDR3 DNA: TGTGCCAGCAGTGAAGCGTCTGGGAAGGGGCGATGGGATCAGCCCCAGCATTTT